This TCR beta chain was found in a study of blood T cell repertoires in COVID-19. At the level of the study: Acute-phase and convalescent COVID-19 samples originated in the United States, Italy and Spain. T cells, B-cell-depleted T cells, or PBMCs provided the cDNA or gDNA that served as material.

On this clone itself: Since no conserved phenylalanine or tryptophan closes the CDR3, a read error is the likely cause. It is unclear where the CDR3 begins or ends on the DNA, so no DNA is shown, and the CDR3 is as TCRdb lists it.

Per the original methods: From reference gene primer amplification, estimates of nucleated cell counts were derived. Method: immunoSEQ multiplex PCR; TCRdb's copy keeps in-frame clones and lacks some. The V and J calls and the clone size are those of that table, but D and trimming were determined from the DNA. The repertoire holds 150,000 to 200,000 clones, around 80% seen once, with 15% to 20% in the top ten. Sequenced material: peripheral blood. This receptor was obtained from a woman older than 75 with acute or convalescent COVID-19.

The CDR3 region is CASSSYDLTDTYY. The chain joins TRBV5-6 to TRBJ1-2; the listed D gene, TRBD1, was not tested against the DNA. Termini included, the CDR3 measures 13 amino acids. Germline V CDR1 and CDR2: SGHDT, YYEEEE.